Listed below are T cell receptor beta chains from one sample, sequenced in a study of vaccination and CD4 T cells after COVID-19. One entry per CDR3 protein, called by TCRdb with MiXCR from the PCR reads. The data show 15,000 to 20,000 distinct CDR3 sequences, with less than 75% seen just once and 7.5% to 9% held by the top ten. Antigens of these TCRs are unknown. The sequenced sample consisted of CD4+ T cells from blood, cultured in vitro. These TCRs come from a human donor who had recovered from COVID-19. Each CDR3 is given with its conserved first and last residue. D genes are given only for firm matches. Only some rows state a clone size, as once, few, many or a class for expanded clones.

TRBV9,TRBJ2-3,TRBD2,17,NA,TGTGCCAGCAGCGCCACCGGGACTAGCGGATCCACAGATACGCAGTATTTT,CASSATGTSGSTDTQYF
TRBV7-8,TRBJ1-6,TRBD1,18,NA,TGTGCCAGCAGCTTAGGGACAGGGGGCTCCTCCTATAATTCACCCCTCCACTTT,CASSLGTGGSSYNSPLHF
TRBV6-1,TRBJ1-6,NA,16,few,TGTGCCAGCAGATTAGAAACAGGAAACGGAGGTTCACCCCTCCACTTT,CASRLETGNGGSPLHF
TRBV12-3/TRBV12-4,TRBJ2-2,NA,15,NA,TGTGCCAGCAGGGCGGGGCCTGCGAACACCGGGGAGCTGTTTTTT,CASRAGPANTGELFF
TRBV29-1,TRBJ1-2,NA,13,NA,TGCAGCGTTGAAGATCCCGGGGTCTATGGCTACACCTTC,CSVEDPGVYGYTF
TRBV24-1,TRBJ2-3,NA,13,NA,TGTGCCACCAGTGACCCTAGCACAGATACGCAGTATTTT,CATSDPSTDTQYF
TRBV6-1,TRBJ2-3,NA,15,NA,TGTGCCAGCAGTGACCTACCCGTCGGCACAGATACGCAGTATTTT,CASSDLPVGTDTQYF
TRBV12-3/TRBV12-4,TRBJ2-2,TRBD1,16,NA,TGTGCCAGCAGTCCACCCGGGACAGGGGGGTCCGGGGAGCTGTTTTTT,CASSPPGTGGSGELFF
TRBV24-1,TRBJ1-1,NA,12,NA,TGTGCCACCACCAACGGGATTGGTGAAGCTTTCTTT,CATTNGIGEAFF
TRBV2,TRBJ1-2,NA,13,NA,TGTGCCAGCAGTGAAGCCGGCCGACCTGGCTACACCTTC,CASSEAGRPGYTF
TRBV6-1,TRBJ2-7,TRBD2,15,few,TGTGCCAGCACCCTAAGCACGGGGGGGCTGTACGAGCAGTACTTC,CASTLSTGGLYEQYF
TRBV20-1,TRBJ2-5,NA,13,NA,TGCAGTGCTAGAGATCCCTATATCGAGACCCAGTACTTC,CSARDPYIETQYF
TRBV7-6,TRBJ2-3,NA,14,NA,TGTGCCAGCAGCCGATTTTTGGGCACAGATACGCAGTATTTT,CASSRFLGTDTQYF
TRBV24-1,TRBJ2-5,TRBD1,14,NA,TGTGCCACCAGTGATGTGACAGGGTGGCAGACCCAGTACTTC,CATSDVTGWQTQYF
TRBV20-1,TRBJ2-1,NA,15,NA,TGCAGTGCTAGGGCACAGGGTTACTCCTACAATGAGCAGTTCTTC,CSARAQGYSYNEQFF
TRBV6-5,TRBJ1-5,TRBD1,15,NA,TGTGCCAGCAGTTACGGACAGGGCACGAATCAGCCCCAGCATTTT,CASSYGQGTNQPQHF
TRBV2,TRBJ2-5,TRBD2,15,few,TGTGCCAGCAGTCGAACTAGCGGGAGAGGAGAGACCCAGTACTTC,CASSRTSGRGETQYF